These T cell receptor beta chains were read from a single sample in a study of blood T cell repertoires in COVID-19. Sequencing was performed with immunoSEQ multiplex PCR; in TCRdb, only in-frame clones are kept and a portion is missing. The table shows about 190,000 clones, with about 88% occurring only once. Sequenced input: PBMCs or T cells enriched from blood (not recorded which). Receptors originate from a woman aged 25-40 years who had recovered from COVID-19. CDR3s include the opening cysteine and the closing phenylalanine or tryptophan. D genes are given only for firm matches. The listing skips clone size in some rows; elsewhere it reads once, few, many or a size class.

>.|.|TRBV1|TRBJ1-5
CTSSQDPINQPQHF
TGCACCAGCAGCCAAGATCCCATCAATCAGCCCCAGCATTTT
>TRBD1|.|TRBV30|TRBJ2-3
CAWSRQGADTQYF
TGTGCCTGGAGTCGGCAGGGGGCAGATACGCAGTATTTT
>.|.|TRBV11-2|TRBJ2-7
CASSLGGQGSYEQYF
TGTGCCAGCAGCTTAGGGGGGCAGGGATCCTACGAGCAGTACTTC
>.|.|TRBV19|TRBJ1-2
CASSIGGGFNYGYTF
TGTGCCAGTAGTATAGGTGGAGGTTTTAACTATGGCTACACCTTC
>TRBD2|once|TRBV3-1/TRBV3-2|TRBJ2-3
CASSHWREGADTQYF
TGTGCCAGCAGCCACTGGCGGGAGGGTGCAGATACGCAGTATTTT
>.|.|TRBV28|TRBJ1-6
CASRGAGLGSPLHF
TGTGCCAGCAGGGGCGCAGGGTTGGGATCACCCCTCCACTTT
>TRBD1|.|TRBV5-1|TRBJ1-4
CASSFQGAIEKLFF
TGCGCCAGCAGCTTCCAGGGGGCGATTGAAAAACTGTTTTTT
>.|.|TRBV19|TRBJ2-5
CASGGETQYF
TGTGCCAGTGGAGGAGAGACCCAGTACTTC
>.|.|TRBV19|TRBJ1-5
CASMFRGGVGNQPQHF
TGTGCCAGTATGTTCAGGGGAGGGGTGGGCAATCAGCCCCAGCATTTT
>.|.|TRBV7-2|TRBJ1-2
CASSFDSRGYTF
TGTGCCAGCAGCTTCGACAGTAGGGGCTACACCTTC
>.|.|TRBV20-1|TRBJ1-1
CSASWANTEAFF
TGCAGTGCTAGTTGGGCGAACACTGAAGCTTTCTTT
>TRBD2|.|TRBV5-1|TRBJ2-1
CATTTLAGGWEQFF
TGCGCCACAACTACCCTAGCGGGAGGGTGGGAGCAGTTCTTC
>.|.|TRBV18|TRBJ2-1
CASSPGDWRHAANEQFF
TGTGCCAGCTCACCCGGGGACTGGCGGCATGCGGCTAATGAGCAGTTCTTC
>TRBD1|.|TRBV27|TRBJ1-3
CASSPTGMNTIYF
TGTGCCAGCAGTCCGACAGGGATGAACACCATATATTTT
>.|.|TRBV7-9|TRBJ2-1
CASSLVAYNEQFF
TGTGCCAGCAGCTTAGTGGCTTACAATGAGCAGTTCTTC
>TRBD1|.|TRBV3-1/TRBV3-2|TRBJ1-6
CASSQEGDSLNSPLHF
TGTGCCAGCAGCCAAGAGGGGGACAGCCTAAATTCACCCCTCCACTTT
>TRBD1|.|TRBV7-9|TRBJ2-7
CASSFDRGSGEQYF
TGTGCCAGCAGCTTTGACAGGGGGTCAGGCGAGCAGTACTTC
>.|once|TRBV9|TRBJ2-3
CASSVAVTDTQYF
TGTGCCAGCAGCGTAGCCGTAACAGATACGCAGTATTTT
>.|few|TRBV7-2|TRBJ1-2
CASSLDLRGYTF
TGTGCCAGCAGCTTAGATTTGCGGGGCTACACCTTC
>.|.|TRBV18|TRBJ2-3
CASSARTVSTDTQYF
TGTGCCAGCTCAGCCCGGACAGTTAGCACAGATACGCAGTATTTT
>.|.|TRBV3-1/TRBV3-2|TRBJ2-7
CASSQAVEQYF
TGTGCCAGCAGCCAAGCGGTCGAGCAGTACTTC
>TRBD1|once|TRBV2|TRBJ1-1
CASNRDRGREAFF
TGTGCCAGCAATCGGGACAGGGGGAGGGAAGCTTTCTTT
>.|.|TRBV3-1/TRBV3-2|TRBJ2-3
CASSGGAMSAGHTDTQYF
TGTGCCAGCAGCGGGGGGGCGATGAGTGCAGGCCACACAGATACGCAGTATTTT
>.|few|TRBV5-6|TRBJ2-3
CASSYSRPDTQYF
TGTGCCAGCAGCTATAGCCGACCAGATACGCAGTATTTT
>TRBD1|.|TRBV19|TRBJ1-2
CASSPRGQGFGYTF
TGTGCCAGTAGCCCTAGGGGACAGGGATTCGGCTACACCTTC
>TRBD1|.|TRBV28|TRBJ2-1
CASQGTGTAQSRFF
TGTGCCAGCCAAGGGACAGGGACGGCCCAGTCGCGGTTCTTC
>.|.|TRBV5-4|TRBJ1-1
CASSLGAGGNTEAFF
TGTGCCAGCAGCTTGGGGGCGGGAGGGAACACTGAAGCTTTCTTT
>TRBD2|.|TRBV6-5|TRBJ2-7
CAGLGTRKPYEQYF
TGTGCCGGACTAGGGACGAGGAAACCTTACGAGCAGTACTTC
>.|few|TRBV12-3/TRBV12-4|TRBJ1-6
CASSPTVASPLHF
TGTGCCAGCAGCCCGACAGTAGCATCACCCCTCCACTTT
>.|.|TRBV18|TRBJ1-1
CASSPYRELEAFF
TGTGCCAGCTCACCTTACAGGGAGCTTGAAGCTTTCTTT
>.|.|TRBV28|TRBJ1-3
CASTVTGFSGNTIYF
TGTGCCAGCACAGTAACAGGGTTCTCTGGAAACACCATATATTTT
>.|once|TRBV14|TRBJ2-3
CASSQVLTSSTDTQYF
TGTGCCAGCAGCCAAGTGCTGACTTCTAGCACAGATACGCAGTATTTT
>TRBD2|.|TRBV11-3|TRBJ2-1
CASSLESSGNNEQFF
TGTGCCAGCAGCTTAGAATCTAGCGGCAACAATGAGCAGTTCTTC